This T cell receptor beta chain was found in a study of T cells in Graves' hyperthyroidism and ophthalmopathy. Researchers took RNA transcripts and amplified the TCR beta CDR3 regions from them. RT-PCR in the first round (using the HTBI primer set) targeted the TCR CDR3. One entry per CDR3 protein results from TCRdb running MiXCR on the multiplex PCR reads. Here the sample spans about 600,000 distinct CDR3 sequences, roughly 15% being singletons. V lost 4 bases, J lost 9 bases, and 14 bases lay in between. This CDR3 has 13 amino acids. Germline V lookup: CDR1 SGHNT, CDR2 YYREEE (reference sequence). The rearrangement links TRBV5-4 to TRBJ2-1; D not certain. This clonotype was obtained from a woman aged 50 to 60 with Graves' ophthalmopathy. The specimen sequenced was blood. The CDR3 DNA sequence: TGTGCCAGCAGCCCTGGGTTGGGTCCTGAGCAGTTCTTC. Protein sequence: CASSPGLGPEQFF.